This paragraph covers one T cell receptor (beta chain) sequence. A quantity of about 0.5 to 1 ug RNA underwent reverse transcription using random hexamers. TCRdb re-derived calls from the immunoSEQ multiplex PCR reads in MiXCR, one entry per CDR3 protein. The sample lists 150,000 to 180,000 distinct CDR3 sequences; around 96% were seen once. The sample is drawn from a study of CD8 T cells in Susac syndrome. Isolation of CD8+ and CD4+ T cells was performed negatively, whereas enrichment of TEMRA cells was done by FACS. This TCR was recovered from a human donor with Susac syndrome. Input material: CD4+ T cells from PBMCs.

The CDR3 loop is CASSLNGQSPYGYTF. As DNA, the CDR3 is TGTGCCAGCAGCTTAAATGGACAGTCCCCCTATGGCTACACCTTC. The chain has TRBV7-3 and TRBJ1-2; D may be TRBD1 (6 bases). The CDR3 totals 15 residues. Germline assignment: CDR1 SGHTA and CDR2 FQGTGA. Trimming took 1 base from V and 4 from J, leaving 13 bases between them.